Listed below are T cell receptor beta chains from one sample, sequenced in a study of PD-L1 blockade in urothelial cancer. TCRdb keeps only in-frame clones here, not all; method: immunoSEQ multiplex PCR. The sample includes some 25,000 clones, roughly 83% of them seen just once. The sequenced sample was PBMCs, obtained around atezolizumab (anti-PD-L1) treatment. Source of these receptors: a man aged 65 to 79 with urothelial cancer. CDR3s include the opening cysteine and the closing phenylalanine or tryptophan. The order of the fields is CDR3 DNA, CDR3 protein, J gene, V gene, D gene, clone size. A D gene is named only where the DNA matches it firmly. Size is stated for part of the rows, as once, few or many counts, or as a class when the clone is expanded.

DNA: TGTGCCAGCAGGGAGAACGGGGACAGCGCCTACGAGCAGTACTTC
CDR3: CASRENGDSAYEQYF
J: TRBJ2-7
V: TRBV2
D: TRBD1
size: NA

DNA: TGCAGCGTCGCCGGGACACCATATGGCTACACCTTC
CDR3: CSVAGTPYGYTF
J: TRBJ1-2
V: TRBV29-1
D: NA
size: NA

DNA: TGCGCCAGCAGTCATTTAACGGGGGTTAAGAAGGAAAAACTGTTTTTT
CDR3: CASSHLTGVKKEKLFF
J: TRBJ1-4
V: TRBV23-1
D: NA
size: NA

DNA: TGTGCCAGCAGTTACGGACTAGCGGGAGCTCTTGAGCAGTTCTTC
CDR3: CASSYGLAGALEQFF
J: TRBJ2-1
V: TRBV6-5
D: TRBD2
size: NA

DNA: TGTGCCAGCAGCTTACAGTCCTACGAGCAGTACTTC
CDR3: CASSLQSYEQYF
J: TRBJ2-7
V: TRBV7-9
D: NA
size: NA

DNA: TGTGCCAGCAGCTTTTACGGCGGGACGATCTCCTACGAGCAGTACTTC
CDR3: CASSFYGGTISYEQYF
J: TRBJ2-7
V: TRBV11-2
D: NA
size: few

DNA: TGCGCCAGCAGCCAAGATATTGGACTAGCGGGGGACAATGAGCAGTTCTTC
CDR3: CASSQDIGLAGDNEQFF
J: TRBJ2-1
V: TRBV4-1
D: TRBD2
size: NA

DNA: TGCGCCAGCAGCTTGGCCCTCTCTGGAGTACGGAACTATGGCTACACCTTC
CDR3: CASSLALSGVRNYGYTF
J: TRBJ1-2
V: TRBV5-1
D: NA
size: NA

DNA: TGTGCCAGCAGCCCGACAATACAGGGAGACCTCAAGTACTTC
CDR3: CASSPTIQGDLKYF
J: TRBJ2-4
V: TRBV14
D: NA
size: NA

DNA: TGTGCCAGTAGTACGACAGGACTGAACACTGAAGCTTTCTTT
CDR3: CASSTTGLNTEAFF
J: TRBJ1-1
V: TRBV19
D: NA
size: few

DNA: TGCGCCAGCAGCTTGGTAGCGGGAGTAGGAACAGATACGCAGTATTTT
CDR3: CASSLVAGVGTDTQYF
J: TRBJ2-3
V: TRBV5-1
D: TRBD2
size: NA

DNA: TGCAGTGCTTCGTACAATGAGCAGTTCTTC
CDR3: CSASYNEQFF
J: TRBJ2-1
V: TRBV20-1
D: NA
size: once

DNA: TGTGCCAGCAGACGACTAGCGGGAGACTCCGGTGAGCAGTTCTTC
CDR3: CASRRLAGDSGEQFF
J: TRBJ2-1
V: TRBV2
D: TRBD2
size: NA

DNA: TGCAGTGCTAGAATAGGAGTTCAGTTCTTC
CDR3: CSARIGVQFF
J: TRBJ2-1
V: TRBV20-1
D: NA
size: NA

DNA: TGTGCCAGCAGTTCCCGGACAGGGGGTAACACTGAAGCTTTCTTT
CDR3: CASSSRTGGNTEAFF
J: TRBJ1-1
V: TRBV6-1
D: TRBD1
size: NA

DNA: TGTGCCAGCAGTTTAATACCGGGAGCTTACAATGAGCAGTTCTTC
CDR3: CASSLIPGAYNEQFF
J: TRBJ2-1
V: TRBV27
D: NA
size: NA

DNA: TGTGCCAGCAGCTTAAGTCCAGGGCCCTACGAGCAGTACTTC
CDR3: CASSLSPGPYEQYF
J: TRBJ2-7
V: TRBV7-8
D: NA
size: NA

DNA: TGTGCCAGCAGTGGACAGGGAGAGGCCGGGGAGCTGTTTTTT
CDR3: CASSGQGEAGELFF
J: TRBJ2-2
V: TRBV28
D: TRBD1
size: NA

DNA: TGTGCCAGCAACCCCGGAGGGCAGGGGGTCTCCGGGGAGCTGTTTTTT
CDR3: CASNPGGQGVSGELFF
J: TRBJ2-2
V: TRBV5-4
D: NA
size: NA

DNA: TGTGCCAGCAGTCCCGGAGGGGGACTAAGCTCTGGAAACACCATATATTTT
CDR3: CASSPGGGLSSGNTIYF
J: TRBJ1-3
V: TRBV28
D: NA
size: NA

DNA: TGTGCCAGTAGCCCTGTAGGGGACAGTCTCAATCAGCCCCAGCATTTT
CDR3: CASSPVGDSLNQPQHF
J: TRBJ1-5
V: TRBV19
D: TRBD1
size: NA

DNA: TGTGCCAGCAGTTACTCTGGAGCGGGTACGGCCTACGAGCAGTACTTC
CDR3: CASSYSGAGTAYEQYF
J: TRBJ2-7
V: TRBV6-5
D: NA
size: NA

DNA: TGTGCCAGTAGTCCGGGACAGGGGGCGTTCAGCACTGAAGCTTTCTTT
CDR3: CASSPGQGAFSTEAFF
J: TRBJ1-1
V: TRBV19
D: TRBD1
size: NA

DNA: TGTGCCAGCAGCTCGACAGGGGTATCTGAAGCTTTCTTT
CDR3: CASSSTGVSEAFF
J: TRBJ1-1
V: TRBV7-3
D: TRBD1
size: few

DNA: TGTGCCAGCAGCCTACAGGGGGCGGGCTACACCTTC
CDR3: CASSLQGAGYTF
J: TRBJ1-2
V: TRBV7-9
D: TRBD1
size: NA

DNA: TGTGCCAGTGACAAAGGGGGCTCCTACAATGAGCAGTTCTTC
CDR3: CASDKGGSYNEQFF
J: TRBJ2-1
V: TRBV19
D: NA
size: NA

DNA: TGTGCCAGCTCACTGCCAGGGCGTGGGCAAAATCAGCCCCAGCATTTT
CDR3: CASSLPGRGQNQPQHF
J: TRBJ1-5
V: TRBV18
D: NA
size: NA

DNA: TGTGCCAGCAGTTTACAGATGAGCTCCTACGAGCAGTACTTC
CDR3: CASSLQMSSYEQYF
J: TRBJ2-7
V: TRBV2
D: NA
size: few

DNA: TGTGCTAGCAGCTTATACCCTTGGGGGGGAGTCGATCGATATCTCAACGAGCAGTACTTC
CDR3: CASSLYPWGGVDRYLNEQYF
J: TRBJ2-7
V: TRBV7-7
D: TRBD2
size: NA

DNA: TGTGCCAGCAGCACCCGGACTAGCGGGCTCTACGAGCAGTACTTC
CDR3: CASSTRTSGLYEQYF
J: TRBJ2-7
V: TRBV27
D: TRBD2
size: NA

DNA: TGTGCCAGCAGACGAGAAGCGGGAGTTCTCTACAATGAGCAGTTCTTC
CDR3: CASRREAGVLYNEQFF
J: TRBJ2-1
V: TRBV28
D: TRBD2
size: NA

DNA: TGTGCCAGCAGCCAAGACAGCCTCATGAACACTGAAGCTTTCTTT
CDR3: CASSQDSLMNTEAFF
J: TRBJ1-1
V: TRBV16
D: NA
size: few

DNA: TGTGCCAGCAGCGTTACAGGGGGCGCGTGGACTGAAGCTTTCTTT
CDR3: CASSVTGGAWTEAFF
J: TRBJ1-1
V: TRBV9
D: TRBD1
size: NA

DNA: TGCGCCAGCAGCTTGGATTTGGGGGGTCGGGAGGCTTTCTTT
CDR3: CASSLDLGGREAFF
J: TRBJ1-1
V: TRBV5-1
D: NA
size: NA

DNA: TGTGCCAGCAGCCTTACACAGGAGATGAACACTGAAGCTTTCTTT
CDR3: CASSLTQEMNTEAFF
J: TRBJ1-1
V: TRBV7-9
D: NA
size: few

DNA: TGCGCCAGCAGCTTGTTTGGGACAGGGAGCTCCTACGAGCAGTACTTC
CDR3: CASSLFGTGSSYEQYF
J: TRBJ2-7
V: TRBV5-1
D: TRBD1
size: NA

DNA: TGTGCCAGCAGCAACAGGGGAACTCATCAGCCCCAGCATTTT
CDR3: CASSNRGTHQPQHF
J: TRBJ1-5
V: TRBV5-6
D: TRBD1
size: NA

DNA: TGCGCCAGCAGCTTGGAAATGGACAGGGAAAGCTCTGGGGCCAACGTCCTGACTTTC
CDR3: CASSLEMDRESSGANVLTF
J: TRBJ2-6
V: TRBV5-1
D: TRBD1
size: NA

DNA: TGCGCCAGCAACTTCGCCATGGTAGCCGGGGGCACCGGGGAGCTGTTTTTT
CDR3: CASNFAMVAGGTGELFF
J: TRBJ2-2
V: TRBV5-1
D: NA
size: NA

DNA: TGTGCCAGCAGTCATCGACAGCCCAACTATGGCTACACCTTC
CDR3: CASSHRQPNYGYTF
J: TRBJ1-2
V: TRBV28
D: NA
size: NA

DNA: TGTGCCAGCAGCCAAGATGCCGGTTCGGAGCAGTTCTTC
CDR3: CASSQDAGSEQFF
J: TRBJ2-1
V: TRBV14
D: NA
size: NA

DNA: TGTGCCAGCTCACCACCGGGACAGGTCCAAGAGACCCAGTACTTC
CDR3: CASSPPGQVQETQYF
J: TRBJ2-5
V: TRBV18
D: TRBD1
size: NA

DNA: TGTGCCAGCAGTTACTCGAGGGAGGGTACGCAGTATTTT
CDR3: CASSYSREGTQYF
J: TRBJ2-3
V: TRBV6-5
D: TRBD2
size: few

DNA: TGTGCCAGTAGTATATTAGAGGGGAACACTGAAGCTTTCTTT
CDR3: CASSILEGNTEAFF
J: TRBJ1-1
V: TRBV19
D: NA
size: NA

DNA: TGTGCCAGCAGCTTAAGCCTCCACGAGCAGTACTTC
CDR3: CASSLSLHEQYF
J: TRBJ2-7
V: TRBV11-2
D: NA
size: NA

DNA: TGCGCCAGCAGCCCGGGGTACAACAATGAGCAGTTCTTC
CDR3: CASSPGYNNEQFF
J: TRBJ2-1
V: TRBV5-1
D: NA
size: NA

DNA: TGTGCCAGCAGCTTAGCCCGCGACACCGGGGAGCTGTTTTTT
CDR3: CASSLARDTGELFF
J: TRBJ2-2
V: TRBV11-2
D: NA
size: few

DNA: TGTGCCGGGCAGGGCGCAAACGGGTACGAGCAGTACTTC
CDR3: CAGQGANGYEQYF
J: TRBJ2-7
V: TRBV6-1
D: NA
size: once

DNA: TGTGCCATCAGTGAAACAGGCCGCATTAATGAAAAACTGTTTTTT
CDR3: CAISETGRINEKLFF
J: TRBJ1-4
V: TRBV10-3
D: NA
size: NA

DNA: TGCGCCAGCAGCCAACCACTCTCTGGAAACACCATATATTTT
CDR3: CASSQPLSGNTIYF
J: TRBJ1-3
V: TRBV4-1
D: NA
size: NA

DNA: TGTGCCAGCAGTGACACAGGGGGCTACGAGCAGTACTTC
CDR3: CASSDTGGYEQYF
J: TRBJ2-7
V: TRBV28
D: TRBD1
size: NA

DNA: TGCGCCAGCAGCTTCGACAGGGGGGCGGATACGCAGTATTTT
CDR3: CASSFDRGADTQYF
J: TRBJ2-3
V: TRBV5-1
D: TRBD1
size: once

DNA: TGTGCCAGCAGGAGGACAGGGTCTGGAAACACCATATATTTT
CDR3: CASRRTGSGNTIYF
J: TRBJ1-3
V: TRBV28
D: TRBD1
size: NA

DNA: TGTGCCAGCAGTAAGGGACAGGGAACCGGGGAGCTGTTTTTT
CDR3: CASSKGQGTGELFF
J: TRBJ2-2
V: TRBV27
D: TRBD1
size: NA

DNA: TGTGCCAGCACCGAAGGGCTAGCGGGTGGAAGGGCCTACAATGAGCAGTTCTTC
CDR3: CASTEGLAGGRAYNEQFF
J: TRBJ2-1
V: TRBV5-4
D: TRBD2
size: NA

DNA: TGTGCCAGTTCGATCGGGCAGGGGCCCGCCTATGAGCAGTTCTTC
CDR3: CASSIGQGPAYEQFF
J: TRBJ2-1
V: TRBV4-2
D: NA
size: NA

DNA: TGTGCCAGCAGTGGCTCGGATAGCGGATCCCACGAGCAGTACTTC
CDR3: CASSGSDSGSHEQYF
J: TRBJ2-7
V: TRBV28
D: NA
size: NA

DNA: TGTGCCAGCAGTGTCCTTAGCGGGCCGAACACCGGGGAGCTGTTTTTT
CDR3: CASSVLSGPNTGELFF
J: TRBJ2-2
V: TRBV28
D: TRBD2
size: once